This T cell receptor beta chain came from a study of CD8 T cells in Susac syndrome. TEMRA cells were FACS-enriched, and CD8+ and CD4+ T cells were isolated negatively. Reverse transcription used roughly 0.5 to 1 ug RNA and random hexamers. TCRdb recomputed calls from the immunoSEQ multiplex PCR reads with MiXCR, one row per CDR3 protein. The sample holds 75,000 to 95,000 distinct CDR3 sequences, 95% to 96% seen once. From germline, CDR1 is GTSNPN and CDR2 SVGIG (reference sequence). Trimming took 3 bases from V and 9 from J, leaving 15 bases between them. The CDR3 length is 13 residues. This clonotype was sampled from a human donor with Susac syndrome. V and J are TRBV30 and TRBJ2-1; TRBD1 is a possible D gene (5 bases). Material for sequencing was CD8+ T cells from PBMCs. CDR3 in DNA: TGTGCCTGGAGAGGGAATTGGACACCTGAGCAGTTCTTC. This encodes CAWRGNWTPEQFF.